This TCR beta chain was sequenced during a study of cytotoxic CD8 clonotypes in ibrutinib-treated CLL. Study-wide background: The authors obtained response samples at a median of about eleven months of treatment, range 6 to 36. Findings of the study overall: The clonality went up when patients responded to ibrutinib and dropped back toward baseline at progression. Public clonotypes, an uncommon group, contracted or remained stable on treatment.

Points on this clone: Its antigen is currently unknown.

Only in-frame clones appear in the TCRdb table, and some are missing; sequencing was by immunoSEQ multiplex PCR. The data contain around 200,000 clones, 70% to 75% of them singletons. Germline lookup yields CDR1 LGHNA and CDR2 YSLEER. This CDR3 is built from 14 residues. V dropped 1 base and J dropped 0 bases, with 4 bases sitting between them. The source of about 1.9 micrograms of genomic DNA for TCR beta libraries was cryopreserved PBMCs. This specimen was PBMCs, taken after 12 months of ibrutinib treatment. The clonotype originates from a human donor with chronic lymphocytic leukemia. The chain carries TRBV4-3 and TRBJ1-3; D gene uncertain. CDR3 coding DNA: TGCGCCAGCAGCCAAGCTGGCTCTGGAAACACCATATATTTT. Protein: CASSQAGSGNTIYF.